The clone carrying this TCR beta chain has a handful of counts. The germline V gene has CDR1 LGHDT and CDR2 YNNKEL (reference sequence). There are 17 residues in the CDR3. V shed 4 bases, J shed 1 base, and the junction held 5 bases outside the gene matches. Primed by a sample-barcoded 5' primer and a J-beta primer mix, a second PCR proceeded for about 6 to 11 cycles. TCRdb re-derived calls from the 5' RACE reads in MiXCR, one entry per CDR3 protein. The table shows over 500,000 distinct CDR3 sequences, with around a quarter occurring only once. Researchers report isolating at least 6 million PBMCs per sample. Total RNA was extracted at no less than 6 micrograms per sample. The sample belongs to a study of blood T cells in healthy people across ages. The data also belong to a second study, concerning T cells of mothers and their children. That source adds: The authors found no persistent microchimeric T cell clones.

The source of this sequence is a boy between 2 and 15 years old in good health. V and J are TRBV3-1 and TRBJ2-2; 11 positions match TRBD2. The sequencing sample was made of blood. Written as DNA, the CDR3 is TGTGCCAGCAGCCTCTACACTAGCGGGAGGAACACCGGGGAGCTGTTTTTT. Amino acids: CASSLYTSGRNTGELFF. Filled out from reference TRBV3-1 and TRBJ2-2, the complete variable domain reads DTAVSQTPKYLVTQMGNDKSIKCEQNLGHDTMYWYKQDSKKFLKIMFSYNNKELIINETVPNRFSPKSPDKAHLNLHINSLELGDSAVYFCASSLYTSGRNTGELFFGEGSRLTVL.